This T cell receptor beta chain derives from a study of blood T cells in healthy people across ages (dated by TCRdb to between 2014 and 2016). Context from the whole study: In model experiments, template switching captured roughly one uniquely barcoded TCR beta cDNA molecule for every two T cells. Age-related changes in TCR beta repertoire diversity were measured in the study by deep sequencing normalized with unique cDNA molecular identifiers. The donors were split into four age groups: young (average roughly 15 years), middle-aged (roughly 40), aged (about 56) and long-lived (more than 80). To avoid experimental bias, donors of different ages were randomly spread across the sequencing lanes. Two additional independent replicas of 1 million unique cDNA reads from the same blood draw were analyzed for two donors (one aged 18 to 29 and one aged 80 or older).

Trimmed from V: 5 bases; trimmed from J: 5 bases; junction bases lacking a gene match: 7. From its cysteine to its phenylalanine, the CDR3 spans 14 amino acids. The kept DNA is CDR3 alone, 42 bases in frame from the first base. The germline V gene (reference sequence) sets CDR1 to DFQATT and CDR2 to SNEGSKA. Libraries were made using 5' RACE. For sequencing, an Illumina HiSeq 2500 was employed. The second PCR ran for roughly 7 to 12 cycles and used a J-beta primer mix along with a sample-barcoded 5' primer. A unique molecular identifier was introduced onto each TCR beta cDNA molecule by a template-switch 5' adaptor carrying 12 random nucleotides. Each sample yielded at least 2.5 million CDR3-containing paired-end reads. The Mint cDNA synthesis kit, primed by a TRBC-specific oligonucleotide, was used to synthesize first-strand cDNA from all RNA. Following uracil-DNA glycosylase treatment, a first 18-cycle PCR with universal primers M1SS and BC2_uni_R was performed on all cDNA. Turning to the authors' computational methods: For normalization, 1 million high-quality reads were randomly selected from each sample, with every read carrying a distinct molecular identifier. Instead of being binned into consensus sequences, reads that shared molecular identifiers were thrown out. MiTCR, run with a Q25 quality threshold and the strictest error-elimination algorithm, handled CDR3 identification, clonotype clustering and error correction. A nonparametric unseen species model using Euler transformation provided a lower-bound estimate of total TCR beta diversity. TCRdb took the public reads, trimmed them with fastp at Q25, ran MiXCR for clone calling and kept in-frame beta chains. CDR3 protein duplicates are merged, each entry listing the most common genes and DNA. The V and J calls here are based on TCRdb, not the publication. This sample is represented by fewer than 800,000 distinct CDR3 sequences; 21% of them were singletons. The top ten clones comprise around 3.4% of the sample.

The 40 or so donors, aged about 6 to 95 years, were systemically healthy Caucasian individuals from Russia. Approximately 9.3 milliliters of peripheral blood were collected from each donor into EDTA-treated Vacutainer tubes. Ficoll-Paque density-gradient centrifugation was used to isolate PBMCs, with at least 7 million per sample. Total RNA, at least 6 micrograms per sample, was extracted from PBMCs with Trizol reagent. For every donor, an aliquot of PBMCs went through flow cytometry to measure the percentages of naive CD45RAhigh/CD27high T cells. Broader findings and caveats from the paper: Donor CMV infection status was unknown, potentially confounding age-related changes in expanded clonotypes. Compared with the aged group, more naive CD4+ T cells, fewer expanded clones and increased TCR diversity were shown by the long-lived group, suggesting age selection. Estimates of total diversity from one million sequenced T cells were regarded as lower bounds and underestimates. A strong correlation was found between observed TCR beta diversity and the percentage of naive T cells measured by flow cytometry. Bulk unsorted PBMC profiling prevented conclusive comparison of naive and antigen-experienced compartments. Observed TCR beta diversity per million T cells fell roughly linearly with age, and a significant reduction was already apparent by age roughly 40.

The sample holds a few counts of this clonotype. Its antigen is still unknown. No base qualities exist here, and no much larger clone lies one base off it. This receptor was identified in a man between 65 and 79 years old in good health. The sequencing sample was made of blood. The chain is made from TRBV20-1 and TRBJ2-7; a stretch of 12 junction bases matches TRBD2. The bases are TGCAGTGCTCAATCTAGCGGGAGGGCCCACGAGCAGTACTTC. Its protein is CSAQSSGRAHEQYF.